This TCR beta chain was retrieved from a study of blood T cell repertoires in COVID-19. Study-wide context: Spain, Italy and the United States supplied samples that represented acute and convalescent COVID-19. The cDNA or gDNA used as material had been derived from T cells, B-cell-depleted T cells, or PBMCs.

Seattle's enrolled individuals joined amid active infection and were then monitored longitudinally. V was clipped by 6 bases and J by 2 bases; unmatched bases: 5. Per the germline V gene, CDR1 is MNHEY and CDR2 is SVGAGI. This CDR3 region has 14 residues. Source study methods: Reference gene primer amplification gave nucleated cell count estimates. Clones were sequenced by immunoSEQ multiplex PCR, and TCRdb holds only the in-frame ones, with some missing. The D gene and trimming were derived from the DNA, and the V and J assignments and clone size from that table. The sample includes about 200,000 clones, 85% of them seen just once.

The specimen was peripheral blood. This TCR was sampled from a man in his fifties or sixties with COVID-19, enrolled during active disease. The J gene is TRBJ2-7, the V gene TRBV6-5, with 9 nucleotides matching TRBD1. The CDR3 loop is CASRGTGPTYEQYF. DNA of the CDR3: TGTGCCAGCAGGGGGACAGGGCCTACCTACGAGCAGTACTTC.